This T cell receptor beta chain was identified in a study of shared clonotypes between healthy human individuals. Findings and limits, study-wide: Even with large depth, rarefaction showed that sorted-subset sequencing was incomplete.

All participating donors were Caucasian adults from Nashville, Tennessee. CDR1 is ENHRY and CDR2 is SYGVKD in the germline V gene. Trimming pared 0 bases from V and 5 bases from J, leaving 10 bases between. This CDR3 is 14 amino acids long. Profiled with immunoSEQ multiplex PCR; TCRdb holds only in-frame clones, not every one. Of fewer than 1.6 million clones listed, 98% are singletons. Worth noting for this clone: Antigen unknown.

This sequence originates from a man aged 30 to 45 in good health. The chain joins TRBV10-3 to TRBJ1-2, with unresolved D. What was sequenced was naive CD4+ T cells sorted from blood. Subset specified: CD45RA+ positively selected. CDR3 amino acids: CAISESTWQYGYTF. For the CDR3, the DNA is TGTGCCATCAGTGAGTCGACTTGGCAGTATGGCTACACCTTC.